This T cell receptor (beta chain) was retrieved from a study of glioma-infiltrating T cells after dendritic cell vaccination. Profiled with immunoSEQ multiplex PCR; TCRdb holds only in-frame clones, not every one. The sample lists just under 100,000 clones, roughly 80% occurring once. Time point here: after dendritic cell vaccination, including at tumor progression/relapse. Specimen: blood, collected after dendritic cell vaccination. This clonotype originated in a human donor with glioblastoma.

The CDR3: CASSLEGVTNSPLHF. In DNA form, the CDR3 reads TGTGCCAGCAGCTTGGAAGGGGTCACGAATTCACCCCTCCACTTT. The chain is built from TRBV5-4 and TRBJ1-6; TRBD1 might be the D (5 bases). CDR1 SGHNT and CDR2 YYREEE come from the germline V gene (reference sequence). V dropped 0 bases and J dropped 7 bases, with 11 bases sitting between them. The CDR3 covers 15 residues.